The rows below give T cell receptor beta chains drawn from one sample of a study of cytomegalovirus exposure and HLA in healthy donors. Profiling relied on immunoSEQ multiplex PCR, and the TCRdb table lists in-frame clones only, not all of them. Of 250,000 to 350,000 clones listed, 80% are singletons. The specimen sequenced was PBMCs. Receptors were obtained from a girl aged 2 to 9 in good health and CMV-seronegative. Each CDR3 is given with its conserved first and last residue. D genes are given only for firm matches. A row's size may be missing; if present it is once, few, many or a size class.

>.|TRBJ2-2|.|TRBV11-2
CASRISGVVTGELFF
TGTGCCAGCCGGATTTCAGGGGTTGTGACCGGGGAGCTGTTTTTT
>.|TRBJ2-6|once|TRBV29-1
CSVLTRPNSGANVLTF
TGCAGCGTTTTGACACGTCCTAATTCTGGGGCCAACGTCCTGACTTTC
>TRBD1|TRBJ1-1|.|TRBV12-5
CASGSQGGNTEAFF
TGTGCTAGTGGTTCCCAGGGGGGGAACACTGAAGCTTTCTTT
>.|TRBJ1-3|.|TRBV5-6
CASSPGGDTIYF
TGTGCCAGCAGCCCTGGGGGGGACACCATATATTTT
>.|TRBJ2-3|.|TRBV9
CASSLRGREGIDTQYF
TGTGCCAGCAGCCTGAGGGGGCGGGAAGGCATAGATACGCAGTATTTT
>.|TRBJ2-2|.|TRBV5-1
CASSSKGQSLNTGELFF
TGCGCCAGCAGCTCAAAAGGACAGTCCTTGAACACCGGGGAGCTGTTTTTT
>TRBD1|TRBJ2-7|.|TRBV6-6
CASSPGTGSYEQYF
TGTGCCAGCAGCCCCGGGACAGGGAGCTACGAGCAGTACTTC
>TRBD1|TRBJ2-7|few|TRBV30
CACQQTGDQQYF
TGTGCCTGTCAGCAAACAGGGGACCAGCAGTACTTC
>.|TRBJ1-1|.|TRBV4-2
CASSPAAVRREAFF
TGTGCCAGCAGCCCAGCGGCTGTCAGGAGGGAAGCTTTCTTT
>.|TRBJ2-5|.|TRBV2
CASSEGQAPRETQYF
TGTGCCAGCAGCGAGGGACAAGCGCCTAGAGAGACCCAGTACTTC
>.|TRBJ1-5|.|TRBV18
CASSPQERQPQHF
TGTGCCAGCTCCCCCCAGGAACGTCAGCCCCAGCATTTT
>.|TRBJ1-2|.|TRBV15
CATSRGGRGYTF
TGTGCCACCAGCAGAGGGGGCCGGGGCTACACCTTC
>TRBD1|TRBJ2-2|few|TRBV30
CAWSSGQGSKTGELFF
TGTGCCTGGAGTTCGGGACAGGGTTCGAAAACCGGGGAGCTGTTTTTT
>.|TRBJ1-1|.|TRBV15
CATTGIWDTEAFF
TGTGCCACCACAGGGATCTGGGACACTGAAGCTTTCTTT
>TRBD1|TRBJ1-5|.|TRBV23-1
CASSHTGVNQPQHF
TGCGCCAGCAGTCACACAGGGGTCAATCAGCCCCAGCATTTT
>.|TRBJ2-7|.|TRBV5-1
CASSLSAASYEQYF
TGCGCCAGCAGCCTCTCGGCGGCCTCCTACGAGCAGTACTTC
>.|TRBJ2-7|.|TRBV11-2
CASSFGTPSYEQYF
TGTGCCAGCAGCTTCGGGACACCTTCCTACGAGCAGTACTTC
>.|TRBJ2-7|once|TRBV6-6
CASGGMREQYF
TGTGCCTCCGGGGGTATGAGGGAGCAGTACTTC
>.|TRBJ1-2|.|TRBV28
CASSLIGEDGYTF
TGTGCCAGCAGTTTAATAGGGGAGGATGGCTACACCTTC
>.|TRBJ2-7|.|TRBV2
CASSFGLFSYEQYF
TGTGCCAGCAGTTTCGGTCTCTTCTCCTACGAGCAGTACTTC
>.|TRBJ2-2|.|TRBV6-1
CASSQGWGTGELFF
TGTGCCAGCAGTCAGGGGTGGGGCACCGGGGAGCTGTTTTTT
>TRBD2|TRBJ2-2|.|TRBV10-3
CAISESPGLANTGELFF
TGTGCCATCAGTGAGAGCCCGGGACTAGCGAACACCGGGGAGCTGTTTTTT
>TRBD1|TRBJ1-1|once|TRBV19
CASIPEDRTEAFF
TGTGCCAGTATTCCGGAGGACAGGACTGAAGCTTTCTTT
>.|TRBJ2-1|.|TRBV10-3
CAISRVSYNEQFF
TGTGCCATCAGCCGGGTCTCCTACAATGAGCAGTTCTTC
>TRBD2|TRBJ2-3|.|TRBV9
CASSETSLLDTQYF
TGTGCCAGCAGCGAGACTAGCTTGTTGGATACGCAGTATTTT
>.|TRBJ2-5|.|TRBV2
CASSEEGSGETQYF
TGTGCCAGCAGTGAAGAGGGTAGCGGAGAGACCCAGTACTTC
>.|TRBJ2-7|.|TRBV28
CASSLGRFKSYEQYF
TGTGCCAGCAGTTTAGGCAGGTTCAAATCCTACGAGCAGTACTTC
>TRBD1|TRBJ1-2|few|TRBV5-8
CASSLTGVRGYTF
TGTGCCAGCAGCCTAACAGGGGTGAGAGGCTACACCTTC
>.|TRBJ1-4|.|TRBV27
CASRGLNEKLFF
TGTGCCAGCAGGGGACTTAATGAAAAACTGTTTTTT
>.|TRBJ1-5|once|TRBV11-2
CASSLGGRQPQHF
TGTGCCAGCAGCTTAGGGGGGCGGCAGCCCCAGCATTTT
>.|TRBJ2-1|.|TRBV6-1
CASSEAPREEPYNEQFF
TGTGCCAGCAGTGAAGCGCCGAGGGAAGAACCCTACAATGAGCAGTTCTTC
>TRBD2|TRBJ2-7|.|TRBV11-2
CASSAMEGGRPYEQYF
TGTGCCAGCAGCGCCATGGAGGGAGGGAGGCCCTACGAGCAGTACTTC
>TRBD2|TRBJ2-7|.|TRBV2
CASSERRMRLAGENEQYF
TGTGCCAGCAGTGAAAGGAGGATGAGACTAGCGGGAGAGAATGAGCAGTACTTC
>.|TRBJ1-2|.|TRBV5-1
CASSSSHVGLSGYTF
TGCGCCAGCAGCTCGTCACACGTGGGCTTAAGCGGCTACACCTTC
>.|TRBJ2-7|once|TRBV30
CAWSAAVTTHIYYEQYF
TGTGCCTGGAGTGCAGCCGTGACGACACACATCTACTACGAGCAGTACTTC
>TRBD2|TRBJ2-3|.|TRBV28
CASSPRPGTSGSYVTDTQYF
TGTGCCAGCAGTCCGCGCCCCGGGACTAGCGGGAGTTATGTGACAGATACGCAGTATTTT
>.|TRBJ2-1|.|TRBV7-9
CASSLAEPLSSVNEQFF
TGTGCCAGCAGCTTAGCGGAACCCTTGAGCAGCGTCAATGAGCAGTTCTTC
>TRBD1|TRBJ1-5|.|TRBV15
CATGVNRGSNQPQHF
TGTGCCACCGGCGTTAACAGGGGTAGCAATCAGCCCCAGCATTTT
>.|TRBJ1-4|.|TRBV27
CASSRGGTNEKLFF
TGTGCCAGCAGTCGCGGGGGGACTAATGAAAAACTGTTTTTT
>TRBD2|TRBJ2-7|.|TRBV10-3
CAISEASGSNYEQYF
TGTGCCATCAGTGAAGCTAGCGGGAGCAACTACGAGCAGTACTTC
>TRBD1|TRBJ2-6|.|TRBV9
CASSVGQGAAGANVLTF
TGTGCCAGCAGCGTAGGGCAGGGGGCTGCTGGGGCCAACGTCCTGACTTTC
>.|TRBJ1-2|.|TRBV29-1
CSVGWSGDSNYGYTF
TGCAGCGTTGGGTGGTCGGGGGACTCTAACTATGGCTACACCTTC
>TRBD1|TRBJ2-2|.|TRBV11-2
CASSLPLYRGGTGELFF
TGTGCCAGCAGCTTACCCCTCTACAGGGGTGGGACCGGGGAGCTGTTTTTT
>TRBD1|TRBJ1-1|.|TRBV18
CASSFTMGQSRAPNTEAFF
TGTGCCAGCTCATTTACCATGGGACAGTCTAGAGCCCCGAACACTGAAGCTTTCTTT
>TRBD2|TRBJ2-1|.|TRBV5-1
CASSLGRGGNEQFF
TGCGCCAGCAGCCTGGGGCGGGGGGGGAATGAGCAGTTCTTC
>TRBD1|TRBJ1-6|.|TRBV5-6
CASSLEGAVHSPLHF
TGTGCCAGCAGCTTGGAGGGGGCCGTCCATTCACCCCTCCACTTT
>.|TRBJ1-1|.|TRBV6-1
CANSPWSGDTEAFF
TGTGCCAACAGCCCCTGGAGCGGGGACACTGAAGCTTTCTTT
>TRBD2|TRBJ2-7|.|TRBV7-6
CASSLGSWTSGSYEQYF
TGTGCCAGCAGCTTAGGGTCCTGGACTAGCGGCTCCTACGAGCAGTACTTC
>.|TRBJ1-6|.|TRBV18
CASSPPGGLNSPLHF
TGTGCCAGCTCACCACCGGGGGGTCTTAATTCACCCCTCCACTTT
>TRBD1|TRBJ1-2|once|TRBV10-3
CAIRDLRGTNYGYTF
TGTGCCATCAGGGATCTCAGGGGGACTAACTATGGCTACACCTTC
>TRBD1|TRBJ1-6|.|TRBV6-6
CASTNGQGRSPLHF
TGTGCCAGCACCAACGGACAGGGAAGGTCACCCCTCCACTTT
>TRBD2|TRBJ2-7|once|TRBV2
CASSAERDSYEQYF
TGTGCCAGCAGTGCGGAGCGGGACTCCTACGAGCAGTACTTC
>.|TRBJ1-1|once|TRBV12-5
CASCKEDRVEAFF
TGTGCTAGTTGTAAGGAAGACAGAGTAGAAGCTTTCTTT
>.|TRBJ2-7|.|TRBV29-1
CSVEYTGLYEQYF
TGCAGCGTTGAGTATACAGGTCTCTACGAGCAGTACTTC
>TRBD2|TRBJ2-5|.|TRBV6-5
CASSYRTRGETQYF
TGTGCCAGCAGTTACCGGACTAGAGGGGAGACCCAGTACTTC
>TRBD2|TRBJ2-2|few|TRBV10-2
CASRGTSGGANTGELFF
TGCGCCAGCAGGGGGACTAGCGGGGGGGCGAACACCGGGGAGCTGTTTTTT
>TRBD1|TRBJ1-2|.|TRBV19
CASRPDRVNGYTF
TGTGCCAGTAGGCCAGACAGGGTTAATGGCTACACCTTC
>.|TRBJ2-3|.|TRBV7-9
CASSEPRDTQYF
TGTGCCAGCAGCGAGCCGAGAGATACGCAGTATTTT
>.|TRBJ1-1|few|TRBV6-5
CASTTTGNTEAFF
TGTGCCAGCACCACGACAGGGAACACTGAAGCTTTCTTT